The 30 T cell receptor beta chains below come from one sample, sequenced in a study of regulatory T cells in long-lasting Graves disease. CDR3-region Arm-PCR and iRepertoire HTBI primers produced the TCR beta libraries. TCRdb analysed the multiplex PCR reads with MiXCR anew, one entry per CDR3 protein. This sample has roughly 350,000 distinct CDR3 sequences, with about a sixth found just once. Described time point: newly diagnosed GD, antithyroid drugs for less than 3 months. The TCR library was made from RNA extracted from PBMCs. The same sample was also studied in work on T cells in Graves' hyperthyroidism and ophthalmopathy.

Sequences were derived from peripheral blood mononuclear cells (PBMCs), sampled at new diagnosis, from a patient treated with antithyroid drugs. These receptors all come from a man aged 35 to 55 with Graves disease.

This clonotype occurred many times. The chain combines TRBV6-2 or TRBV6-3 with TRBJ1-5; D is ambiguous. V was shortened by 0 bases and J by 1 base, with 4 bases between the two germline ends. CDR1 and CDR2 (germline): MNHEY, SVGEGT. The CDR3 consists of 14 residues. The CDR3 DNA sequence: TGTGCCAGCAGTTACTCCGGCAGCAATCAGCCCCAGCATTTT. As protein: CASSYSGSNQPQHF.

This chain's CDR3 is CASSLRDSIAKNIQYF. The CDR3 DNA sequence: TGTGCCAGCAGCTTGCGCGACAGTATAGCCAAAAACATTCAGTACTTC. The gene calls are TRBV5-4 and TRBJ2-4, with D possibly matching TRBD1 (5 bases). In germline, CDR1 is SGHNT, CDR2 YYREEE (reference sequence). V dropped 1 base and J dropped 0 bases, with 11 bases sitting between them. This CDR3 spans 16 amino acids.

The sample holds a few counts of this clonotype. A much larger clone lies a single base off, so this may be a read error. The rearrangement links TRBV7-2 to TRBJ2-2; weak D call: TRBD2 (5 bases). This CDR3 is built from 14 residues. Germline CDR1 SGHTA, CDR2 FQGNSA. Trimming took 8 bases from V and 2 from J, leaving 12 bases between them. CDR3: CASEGKGNTGELFF. Written as DNA, the CDR3 is TGTGCCAGCGAGGGCAAGGGTAACACCGGGGAGCTGTTTTTT.

This clonotype was counted a few times. This chain links TRBV6-1 with TRBJ1-2; possibly TRBD1 for D (5 bases). Germline V lookup: CDR1 MNHNS, CDR2 SASEGT. V gave up 2 bases and J gave up 7 bases, with 8 bases separating them. The CDR3 loop spans 12 amino acids. CDR3 DNA: TGTGCCAGCAGTGAAAGGGGATCTGGCTACACCTTC. This sequence encodes CASSERGSGYTF.

This clonotype was counted many times. The chain couples TRBV20-1 to TRBJ2-7; 8 nucleotides line up with TRBD1. This CDR3 comprises 16 residues. Germline V CDR1 and CDR2: DFQATT, SNEGSKA (reference sequence). The V gene end was trimmed by 5 bases and the J gene end by 3 bases; junction bases not matched to a gene: 15. The CDR3 here is CSADSQGQGFSYEQYF. CDR3 DNA: TGCAGTGCTGACTCTCAAGGACAGGGCTTTAGCTACGAGCAGTACTTC.

This clonotype was detected ten times or more. The rearrangement links TRBV11-1 to TRBJ2-7, with 7 positions matching TRBD2. CDR3 size: 14 residues. V was pared by 5 bases and J by 2 bases, with 6 bases of the junction left unmatched. The germline gives CDR1 SGHAT, CDR2 FQDESV (reference sequence). CDR3 DNA: TGTGCCAGCAGCCGCCGGGGACTAACCTACGAGCAGTACTTC. It is translated as CASSRRGLTYEQYF.

This clonotype was detected once. The chain links TRBV28 to TRBJ2-3; 15 bases fit TRBD2. CDR1 MDHEN and CDR2 SYDVKM come from the germline V gene. The CDR3 sequence is 17 residues long. The trim removed 4 bases at V and 2 bases at J, leaving 4 bases unmatched. CDR3 coding DNA: TGTGCCAGCAGTTGGGGACTAGCGGGGGGTTACACAGATACGCAGTATTTT. Protein sequence: CASSWGLAGGYTDTQYF. The variable domain in full, completed from reference TRBV28 and TRBJ2-3, reads DVKVTQSSRYLVKRTGEKVFLECVQDMDHENMFWYRQDPGLGLRLIYFSYDVKMKEKGDIPEGYSVSREKKERFSLILESASTNQTSMYLCASSWGLAGGYTDTQYFGPGTRLTVL.

This clonotype was detected many times. This sequence joins TRBV7-2 and TRBJ2-3; maybe TRBD2 (6 bases). V was shortened by 5 bases and J by 4 bases, with 16 bases between the two germline ends. Germline values: CDR1 SGHTA, CDR2 FQGNSA. The CDR3 runs to 15 residues. CDR3 region: CASSLRRESADTQYF. The CDR3 nucleotides are TGTGCCAGCAGCCTCAGACGGGAGTCCGCAGATACGCAGTATTTT.

This clonotype was seen ten or more times. The chain employs TRBV5-4 and TRBJ2-2; 7 nucleotides line up with TRBD2. V shed 3 bases and J 1 base; nucleotides not matched to a gene: 12. Germline CDR1 SGHNT, CDR2 YYREEE (reference sequence). The CDR3 totals 18 residues. This CDR3 is CASSSRGGGRGNTGELFF. The CDR3, as DNA: TGTGCCAGCAGCTCGAGGGGCGGGGGTCGGGGGAACACCGGGGAGCTGTTTTTT. Looking up the rest from reference TRBV5-4 and TRBJ2-2 gives the full variable domain: ETGVTQSPTHLIKTRGQQVTLRCSSQSGHNTVSWYQQALGQGPQFIFQYYREEENGRGNFPPRFSGLQFPNYSSELNVNALELDDSALYLCASSSRGGGRGNTGELFFGEGSRLTVL.

There are many counts of this clonotype. The gene calls are TRBV27 and TRBJ2-5, with TRBD1 matching over 9 bases. With V trimmed by 5 bases and J by 5 bases, 9 bases remained unmatched. The CDR3 extends over 15 amino acids. Per germline, CDR1 MNHEY and CDR2 SMNVEV (reference sequence). DNA of the CDR3: TGTGCCAGCAGTCCCAGGGACAGGGTATGGGAGACCCAGTACTTC. This translates into CASSPRDRVWETQYF.

The rearrangement links TRBV9 to TRBJ1-4; D might be TRBD1 (6 bases). Germline V CDR1 and CDR2: SGDLS, YYNGEE. V lost 5 bases, J lost 4 bases, and 15 bases lay in between. The CDR3 runs 15 residues. The CDR3 loop is CASSNRQDFNEKLFF. CDR3 DNA: TGTGCCAGCAGTAACCGACAGGACTTTAATGAAAAACTGTTTTTT.

At least ten counts were recorded for this clonotype. CDR3 sequence reads: CASSQGPRTGGDTQYF. In DNA form, the CDR3 reads TGCGCCAGCAGCCAGGGTCCAAGGACAGGGGGCGATACGCAGTATTTT. V and J are TRBV4-3 and TRBJ2-3, with 11 nucleotides matching TRBD1. There are 16 residues in the CDR3. The ends lost 3 bases at V and 6 bases at J; junction bases unmatched: 8. Germline lookup yields CDR1 LGHNA and CDR2 YSLEER.

This clonotype was counted a few times. The V gene is TRBV29-1, the J gene TRBJ1-3, with D uncertain. Trimming removed 7 bases from V and 0 bases from J, with 10 bases in between. This CDR3 has 13 residues. Germline assignment: CDR1 SQVTM and CDR2 ANQGSEA. CDR3 sequence reads: CSGFHSSGNTIYF. DNA for the CDR3: TGCAGCGGATTTCATAGCTCTGGAAACACCATATATTTT.

This clonotype has a count of ten or more. The CDR3 DNA follows: TGTGCTAGTGGGACAGGGACATACGAGCAGTACTTC. This gives the protein CASGTGTYEQYF. V is TRBV12-5 and J is TRBJ2-7, with 7 bases lining up with TRBD1. Germline values: CDR1 LGHNT, CDR2 FRNRAP. The CDR3 has 12 amino acids. V trimming: 6 bases; J trimming: 4 bases; junction bases outside the gene matches: 3.

As for this clonotype: Since a far larger clone is one base different, this is likely a read error. CDR3 nucleotide sequence: TGTGCCAGCAACCGGGTTGGCGCCTCTCAAGAGACCCAGTACTTC. It specifies CASNRVGASQETQYF. V is TRBV2 and J is TRBJ2-1; D is unclear. The J call is doubtful: the DNA matches TRBJ2-5 better. Germline V gene sequence: CDR1 SNHLY, CDR2 FYNNEI. CDR3 length: 15 residues.

This clonotype has at least ten counts. V gene TRBV7-9 combines with J gene TRBJ2-7; D may correspond to TRBD1 or TRBD2 (6 bases each). Germline lookup yields CDR1 SEHNR and CDR2 FQNEAQ (reference sequence). V was cut by 4 bases and J by 2 bases, with 12 bases left in between. The CDR3 has 14 amino acids. This CDR3 reads CASSWRDTPYEQYF. Written as DNA, the CDR3 is TGTGCCAGCAGCTGGCGGGACACACCCTACGAGCAGTACTTC.

In this sample, this clonotype turned up many times. The V gene is TRBV2, the J gene TRBJ2-3; 9 bases align to TRBD1. The CDR3 is 14 amino acids. V was clipped by 6 bases and J by 2 bases; unmatched bases: 3. Germline V gene data show CDR1 as SNHLY and CDR2 as FYNNEI. CDR3 amino acids: CASRGTGFTDTQYF. CDR3 nucleotide sequence: TGTGCCAGCAGGGGGACAGGGTTCACAGATACGCAGTATTTT.

The chain employs TRBV20-1 and TRBJ2-5, with D unclear. Trimming shortened V by 3 bases and J by 4 bases, and 15 bases separated the two germline ends. The germline V gene encodes CDR1 DFQATT and CDR2 SNEGSKA (reference sequence). This CDR3 comprises 14 residues. DNA for the CDR3: TGCAGTGCTAGCGGCAGGTCGCTTGCAGAGACCCAGTACTTC. Translation gives CSASGRSLAETQYF.

This clonotype was detected only a few times. The chain recombines TRBV5-5 with TRBJ1-5, with D unresolved. The ends were cut back, 0 bases at V and 2 bases at J, with 18 bases in the middle. Germline CDR1 and CDR2: SGHKS and YYEKEE (reference sequence). The CDR3 has 18 amino acids. In nucleotides, the CDR3 is TGTGCCAGCAGCTTGGTACCCGGGATACTCGTGGGCAATCAGCCCCAGCATTTT. Translation gives CASSLVPGILVGNQPQHF.

This clonotype was observed a few times. J is TRBJ1-5 and V is TRBV4-2; TRBD1 matches at 7 bases. The CDR3 consists of 19 residues. The germline V gene has CDR1 LGHNA and CDR2 YNFKEQ. Germline trimming cut 0 bases from V and 0 bases from J; bases unmatched to any gene: 11. CDR3 region: CASSQDPRRGNYSNQPQHF. CDR3 bases: TGTGCCAGCAGCCAAGATCCGCGCAGGGGGAACTATAGCAATCAGCCCCAGCATTTT.

This clonotype occurred many times. The gene calls are TRBV6-1 and TRBJ1-6, with 7 bases identical to TRBD1. The trim removed 7 bases at V and 7 bases at J, leaving 7 bases unmatched. CDR1 MNHNS and CDR2 SASEGT come from the germline V gene. This CDR3 is 14 amino acids long. This CDR3 reads CASKWTGTNSPLHF. CDR3 nucleotide sequence: TGTGCCAGCAAATGGACAGGAACCAATTCACCCCTCCACTTT.

The rearrangement uses TRBV7-2 and TRBJ1-1; D gene uncertain. V was shortened by 5 bases and J by 1 base, with 17 bases between the two germline ends. The CDR3 covers 16 residues. The germline gives CDR1 SGHTA, CDR2 FQGNSA. CDR3 residues: CASSPTPGPKNTEAFF. CDR3 nucleotide sequence: TGTGCCAGCAGCCCCACACCCGGGCCCAAGAACACTGAAGCTTTCTTT. Variable domain in full (rest from reference TRBV7-2 and TRBJ1-1): GAGVSQSPSNKVTEKGKDVELRCDPISGHTALYWYRQSLGQGLEFLIYFQGNSAPDKSGLPSDRFSAERTGGSVSTLTIQRTQQEDSAVYLCASSPTPGPKNTEAFFGQGTRLTVV.

As regards this clonotype: A single base separates this from a much larger clone, so it may be a read error. The chain recombines TRBV3-1 with TRBJ2-5, with D hard to call. This CDR3 has 14 amino acids. Germline values: CDR1 LGHDT, CDR2 YNNKEL (reference sequence). The CDR3 spells CVSSQGNRQETQYF. CDR3 nucleotides: TGTGTCAGCAGCCAAGGGAACAGACAAGAGACCCAGTACTTC.

This clonotype was seen ten or more times. The rearrangement joins TRBV18 to TRBJ1-1, with TRBD1 as a possible D gene (5 bases). CDR3 size: 15 residues. Germline CDR1 reads KGHSH; CDR2 reads LQKENI. V was cut by 1 base and J by 1 base, with 10 bases left in between. The CDR3 DNA is TGTGCCAGCTCACCACAACATCAGGGGAACACTGAAGCTTTCTTT. Amino acid sequence: CASSPQHQGNTEAFF. Drawing the rest from reference TRBV18 and TRBJ1-1, the complete variable domain is NAGVMQNPRHLVRRRGQEARLRCSPMKGHSHVYWYRQLPEEGLKFMVYLQKENIIDESGMPKERFSAEFPKEGPSILRIQQVVRGDSAAYFCASSPQHQGNTEAFFGQGTRLTVV.

There are many counts of this clonotype. The chain couples TRBV28 to TRBJ1-1, with TRBD1 as a possible D gene (5 bases). The germline V gene has CDR1 MDHEN and CDR2 SYDVKM. V was clipped by 4 bases and J by 9 bases, with 15 bases between them. CDR3 length equals 13 residues. The CDR3 nucleotides read TGTGCCAGCAGTTCCCGGACAATTATCCAAGCTTTCTTT. It encodes CASSSRTIIQAFF.

This clonotype has just a few counts. This rearrangement joins TRBV5-6 to TRBJ1-1, with D uncertain. V lost 4 bases and J 0 bases, leaving 22 bases between the germline ends. The CDR3 is 18 residues long. Germline CDR1 reads SGHDT; CDR2 reads YYEEEE. DNA of the CDR3: TGTGCCAGCAGCCCCCCGGAAGCAGCGATCGTCATGAACACTGAAGCTTTCTTT. Its translation is CASSPPEAAIVMNTEAFF.

This clonotype was counted at least ten times. The V and J genes are TRBV12-3 or TRBV12-4 and TRBJ1-6; a possible D gene is TRBD1 (6 bases). Trimming removed 4 bases at V and 10 bases at J, with 14 bases between. The CDR3 contains 14 residues. Here the CDR3 reads CASSYAGVTSPLHF. The CDR3 coding sequence is TGTGCCAGCAGTTACGCAGGGGTAACATCACCCCTCCACTTT.

This clonotype was observed at least ten times. V usage is TRBV24-1 and J usage is TRBJ2-1; weak D call: TRBD1 (8 bases). The CDR3 sequence is 20 residues long. Trimming shortened V by 4 bases and J by 0 bases, and 24 bases separated the two germline ends. Germline V gives CDR1 KGHDR, CDR2 SFDVKD. CDR3 amino acids: CATSEPTGGGGSFSYNEQFF. As DNA, the CDR3 is TGTGCCACCAGTGAACCCACAGGGGGGGGCGGAAGTTTCTCCTACAATGAGCAGTTCTTC.

This clonotype was recorded at least ten times. The genes are TRBV28 and TRBJ2-3, with D hard to call. Trimming left V 5 bases short and J 4 bases short, with 13 bases between. Germline values: CDR1 MDHEN, CDR2 SYDVKM. This CDR3 contains 14 residues. CDR3 sequence reads: CASSHERSSDTQYF. CDR3 nucleotides: TGTGCCAGCAGTCATGAGAGATCTTCAGATACGCAGTATTTT.

This clonotype was observed many times. The V and J genes are TRBV15 and TRBJ2-3; no clear D gene. Trimming removed 0 bases at V and 10 bases at J, with 14 bases between. This CDR3 has 14 residues. The germline gives CDR1 LNHNV, CDR2 YYDKDF (reference sequence). The CDR3, as DNA: TGTGCCACCAGCAGAGATCTTCTCATAGTGGCGCAGTATTTT. Encoded protein: CATSRDLLIVAQYF. The full variable domain, rest sourced from reference TRBV15 and TRBJ2-3, is DAMVIQNPRYQVTQFGKPVTLSCSQTLNHNVMYWYQQKSSQAPKLLFHYYDKDFNNEADTPDNFQSRRPNTSFCFLDIRSPGLGDTAMYLCATSRDLLIVAQYFGPGTRLTVL.